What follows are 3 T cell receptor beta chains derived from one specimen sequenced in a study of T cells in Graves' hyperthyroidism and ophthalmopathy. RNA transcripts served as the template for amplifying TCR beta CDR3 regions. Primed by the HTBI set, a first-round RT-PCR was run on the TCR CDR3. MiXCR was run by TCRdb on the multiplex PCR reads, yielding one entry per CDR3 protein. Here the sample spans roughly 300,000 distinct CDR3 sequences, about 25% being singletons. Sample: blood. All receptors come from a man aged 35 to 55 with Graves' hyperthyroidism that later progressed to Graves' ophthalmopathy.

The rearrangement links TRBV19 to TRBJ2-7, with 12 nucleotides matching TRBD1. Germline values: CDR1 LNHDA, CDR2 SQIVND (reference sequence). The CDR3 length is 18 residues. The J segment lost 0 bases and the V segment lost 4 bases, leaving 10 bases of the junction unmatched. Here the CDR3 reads CASSTTGTGGLISYEQYF. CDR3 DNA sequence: TGTGCCAGTAGTACCACCGGGACAGGGGGCCTTATCTCCTACGAGCAGTACTTC.

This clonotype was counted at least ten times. The CDR3 DNA reads as TGTGCCCTCCGGACAGAACGCCCCAGTGCTGACGAGCAGTACTTC. Protein product: CALRTERPSADEQYF. The chain uses TRBV28 and TRBJ2-7, with a tentative D call TRBD1 (6 bases). The CDR3 sequence is 15 residues long. V dropped 11 bases and J dropped 5 bases, with 25 bases sitting between them. CDR1 is MDHEN and CDR2 is SYDVKM in the germline V gene.

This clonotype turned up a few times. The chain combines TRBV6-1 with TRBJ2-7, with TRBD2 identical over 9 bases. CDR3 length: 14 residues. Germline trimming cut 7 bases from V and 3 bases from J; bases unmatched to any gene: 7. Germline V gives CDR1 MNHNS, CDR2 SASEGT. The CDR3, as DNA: TGTGCCAGCACGCGGGAGGGAGTAATCTACGAGCAGTACTTC. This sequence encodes CASTREGVIYEQYF.